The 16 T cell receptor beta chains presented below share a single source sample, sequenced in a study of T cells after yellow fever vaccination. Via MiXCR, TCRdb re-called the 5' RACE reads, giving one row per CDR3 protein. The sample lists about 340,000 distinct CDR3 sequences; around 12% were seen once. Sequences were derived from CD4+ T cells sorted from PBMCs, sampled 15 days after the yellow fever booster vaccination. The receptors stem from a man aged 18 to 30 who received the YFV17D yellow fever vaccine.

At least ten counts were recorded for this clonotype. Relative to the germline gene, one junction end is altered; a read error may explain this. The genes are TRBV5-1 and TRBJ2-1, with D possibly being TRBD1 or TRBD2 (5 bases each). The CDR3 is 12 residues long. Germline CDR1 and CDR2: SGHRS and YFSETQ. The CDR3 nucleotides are TGTGCCAGCAGCTTGGGGGAGAATGAGCAGTTCTTC. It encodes CASSLGENEQFF.

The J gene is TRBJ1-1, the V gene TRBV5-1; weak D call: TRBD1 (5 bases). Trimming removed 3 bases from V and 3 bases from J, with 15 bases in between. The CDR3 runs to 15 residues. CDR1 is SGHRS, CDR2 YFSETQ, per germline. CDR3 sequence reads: CASSSFGDSDTEAFF. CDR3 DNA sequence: TGCGCCAGCAGCTCTTTTGGGGACTCGGACACTGAAGCTTTCTTT.

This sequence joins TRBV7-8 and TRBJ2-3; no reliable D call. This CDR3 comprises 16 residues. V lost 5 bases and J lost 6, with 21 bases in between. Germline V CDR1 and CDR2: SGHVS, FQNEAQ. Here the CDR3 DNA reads TGTGCCAGCAGCACCCGGGCAGGCGACCCATCGGATACGCAGTATTTT. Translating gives CASSTRAGDPSDTQYF.

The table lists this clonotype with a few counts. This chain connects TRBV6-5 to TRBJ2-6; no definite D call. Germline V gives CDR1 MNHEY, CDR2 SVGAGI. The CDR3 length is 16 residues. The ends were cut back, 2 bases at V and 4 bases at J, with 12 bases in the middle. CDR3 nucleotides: TGTGCCAGCAGTTACAGGTTTGGATCCGGGGCCAACGTCCTGACTTTC. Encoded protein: CASSYRFGSGANVLTF.

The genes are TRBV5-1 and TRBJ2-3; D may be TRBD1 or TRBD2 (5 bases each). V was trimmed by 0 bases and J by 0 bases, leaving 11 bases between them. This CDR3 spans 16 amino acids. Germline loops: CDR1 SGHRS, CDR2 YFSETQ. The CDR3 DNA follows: TGCGCCAGCAGCTTGGAGGGACGAACTAGCACAGATACGCAGTATTTT. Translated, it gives CASSLEGRTSTDTQYF.

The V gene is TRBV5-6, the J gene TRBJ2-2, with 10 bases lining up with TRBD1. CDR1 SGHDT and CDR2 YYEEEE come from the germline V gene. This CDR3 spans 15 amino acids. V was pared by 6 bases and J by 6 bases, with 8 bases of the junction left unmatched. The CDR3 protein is CASIPGQGTAGELFF. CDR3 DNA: TGTGCCAGCATTCCGGGACAGGGGACCGCCGGGGAGCTGTTTTTT.

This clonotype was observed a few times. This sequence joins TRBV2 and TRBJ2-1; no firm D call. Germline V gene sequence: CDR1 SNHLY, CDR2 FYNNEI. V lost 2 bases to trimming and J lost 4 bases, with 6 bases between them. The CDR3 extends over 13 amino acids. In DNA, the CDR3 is TGTGCCAGCAGTGAAACCGGGTACAATGAGCAGTTCTTC. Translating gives CASSETGYNEQFF.

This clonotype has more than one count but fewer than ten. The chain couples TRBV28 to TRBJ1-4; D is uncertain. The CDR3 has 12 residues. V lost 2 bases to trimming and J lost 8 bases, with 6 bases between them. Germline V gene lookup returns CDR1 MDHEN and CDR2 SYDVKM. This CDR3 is CASSLGSEKLFF. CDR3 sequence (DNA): TGTGCCAGCAGTTTAGGCTCGGAAAAACTGTTTTTT.

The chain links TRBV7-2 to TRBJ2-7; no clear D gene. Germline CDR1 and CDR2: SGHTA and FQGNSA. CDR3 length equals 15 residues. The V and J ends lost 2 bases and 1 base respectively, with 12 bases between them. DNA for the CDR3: TGTGCCAGCAGCTTAAGGCCCTGGGAATCCTACGAGCAGTACTTC. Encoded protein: CASSLRPWESYEQYF. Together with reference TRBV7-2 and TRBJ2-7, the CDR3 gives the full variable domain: GAGVSQSPSNKVTEKGKDVELRCDPISGHTALYWYRQSLGQGLEFLIYFQGNSAPDKSGLPSDRFSAERTGGSVSTLTIQRTQQEDSAVYLCASSLRPWESYEQYFGPGTRLTVT.

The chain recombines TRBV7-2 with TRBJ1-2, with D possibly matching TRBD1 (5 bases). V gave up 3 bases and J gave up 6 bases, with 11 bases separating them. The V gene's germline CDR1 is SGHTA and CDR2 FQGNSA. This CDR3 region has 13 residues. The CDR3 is CASSFRDSNGYTF. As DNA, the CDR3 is TGTGCCAGCAGCTTCAGGGACTCAAATGGCTACACCTTC.

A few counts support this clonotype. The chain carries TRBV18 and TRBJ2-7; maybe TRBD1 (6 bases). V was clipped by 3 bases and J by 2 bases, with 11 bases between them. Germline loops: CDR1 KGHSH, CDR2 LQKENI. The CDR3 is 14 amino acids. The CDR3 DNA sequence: TGTGCCAGCTCACCCGCCCAGGGGCCCTACGAGCAGTACTTC. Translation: CASSPAQGPYEQYF.

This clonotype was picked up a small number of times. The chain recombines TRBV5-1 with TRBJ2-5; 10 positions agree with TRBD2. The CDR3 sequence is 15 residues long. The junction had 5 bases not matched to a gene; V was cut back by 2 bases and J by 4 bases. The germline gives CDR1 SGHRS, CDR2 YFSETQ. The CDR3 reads CASSFSGGALETQYF. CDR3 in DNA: TGCGCCAGCAGCTTCAGCGGGGGGGCCTTAGAGACCCAGTACTTC.

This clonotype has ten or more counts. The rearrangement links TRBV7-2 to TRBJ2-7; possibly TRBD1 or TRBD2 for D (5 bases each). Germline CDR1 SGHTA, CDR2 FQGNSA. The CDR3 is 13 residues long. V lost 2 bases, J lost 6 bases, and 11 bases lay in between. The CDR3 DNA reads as TGTGCCAGCAGCTTACGTCGTGGGGGCGAGCAGTACGTC. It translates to CASSLRRGGEQYV.

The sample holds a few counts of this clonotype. CDR3 in DNA: TGCGCCAGCAGCTTGGTGACCAGGGAGAACTATGGCTACACCTTC. It translates to CASSLVTRENYGYTF. V gene TRBV5-1 combines with J gene TRBJ1-2; maybe TRBD1 (5 bases). This CDR3 is built from 15 residues. Looked up from germline, CDR1 is SGHRS and CDR2 is YFSETQ. Trimming shortened V by 0 bases and J by 2 bases, and 11 bases separated the two germline ends.

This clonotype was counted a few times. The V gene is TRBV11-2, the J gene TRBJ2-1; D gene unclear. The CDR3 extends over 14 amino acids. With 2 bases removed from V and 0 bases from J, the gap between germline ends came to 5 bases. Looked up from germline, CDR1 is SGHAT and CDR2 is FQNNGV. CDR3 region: CASSLTLSYNEQFF. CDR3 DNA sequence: TGTGCCAGCAGCTTAACACTCTCCTACAATGAGCAGTTCTTC.

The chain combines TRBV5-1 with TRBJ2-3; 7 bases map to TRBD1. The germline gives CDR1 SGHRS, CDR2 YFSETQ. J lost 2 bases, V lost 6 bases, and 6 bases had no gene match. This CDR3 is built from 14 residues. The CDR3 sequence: CASIGGQTTDTQYF. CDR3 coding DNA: TGCGCCAGCATAGGGGGACAGACCACAGATACGCAGTATTTT.